This T cell receptor beta chain comes out of a study of PD-1 blockade in classical Hodgkin lymphoma. Study-wide points: A reduction in baseline TCR diversity was reportedly seen in newly diagnosed patients relative to healthy donors.

A few counts support this clone. Its specificity is not known. Time point reported: newly diagnosed, previously untreated cHL patient sample. CDR3 length: 15 residues. Germline V gene sequence: CDR1 MNHNS, CDR2 SASEGT. V trimming: 6 bases; J trimming: 3 bases; junction bases outside the gene matches: 9. Here immunoSEQ multiplex PCR was the method, and the copy in TCRdb shows in-frame clones only, minus some. Of approximately 70,000 clones in the sample, nearly 95% were seen once. This receptor was identified in a human donor with classical Hodgkin lymphoma. The rearrangement links TRBV6-1 to TRBJ2-7; 9 bases align to TRBD1. The sequenced material came from peripheral blood mononuclear cells (PBMCs). CDR3 in amino acids: CASRSGGTGYYEQYF. In DNA form, the CDR3 reads TGTGCCAGCAGGAGTGGGGGGACAGGGTACTACGAGCAGTACTTC.